Below are 16 T cell receptor beta chains sequenced from a single sample in a study of vaccination effects on CD4 cells after COVID-19. Ahead of sequencing, the ViraFEST assay grew antigen-specific CD4+ T cells using viral peptide pools. A 10-day culture period preceded the isolation of CD4+ T cells. Vaccinees lacked prior SARS-CoV-2 infection and tested negative for nucleocapsid antibodies. Clones were sequenced by immunoSEQ multiplex PCR, and TCRdb holds only the in-frame ones, with some missing. In the table there are about 73,000 clones, 78% of which are singletons. Their cognate antigens are unknown. Sequencing used CD4+ T cells from PBMCs cultured with SARS-CoV-2 spike peptides, obtained before COVID-19 vaccination. The receptors shown here come from a human donor who received a COVID-19 vaccine.

The V call is TRBV4-3, the J call TRBJ1-1; D is ambiguous. V lost 0 bases, J lost 3 bases, and 8 bases lay in between. The germline V gene has CDR1 LGHNA and CDR2 YSLEER. There are 14 residues in the CDR3. The CDR3 DNA reads as TGCGCCAGCAGCCAAGAAGGAGGTTACACTGAAGCTTTCTTT. The encoded protein is CASSQEGGYTEAFF.

The chain carries TRBV19 and TRBJ1-5; D gene ambiguous. The V and J ends lost 2 bases and 0 bases respectively, with 8 bases between them. CDR1 is LNHDA and CDR2 is SQIVND in the germline V gene (reference sequence). The CDR3 loop spans 15 amino acids. CDR3 bases: TGTGCCAGTAGTATAAAACAGATTAGCAATCAGCCCCAGCATTTT. Translation gives CASSIKQISNQPQHF.

This rearrangement joins TRBV6-5 to TRBJ1-1; a weak D match, TRBD1 (5 bases). The germline V gene encodes CDR1 MNHEY and CDR2 SVGAGI. The V and J ends lost 5 bases and 3 bases respectively, with 16 bases between them. The CDR3 totals 15 residues. CDR3: CASSRVWGRDTEAFF. The DNA for the CDR3 is TGTGCCAGCAGTCGGGTCTGGGGGAGGGACACTGAAGCTTTCTTT.

This chain links TRBV29-1 with TRBJ1-2; D call uncertain. This CDR3 comprises 14 residues. Trimming took off 1 base at V and 0 bases at J, with 9 bases between the two ends. Germline CDR1 reads SQVTM; CDR2 reads ANQGSEA. The CDR3 here is CSVEVRAANYGYTF. DNA for the CDR3: TGCAGCGTTGAAGTCCGGGCGGCTAACTATGGCTACACCTTC.

The table lists this clone with a few counts. The rearrangement links TRBV6-6 to TRBJ2-7; weak D call: TRBD2 (6 bases). Germline lookup yields CDR1 MNHNY and CDR2 SVGAGI (reference sequence). V was shortened by 0 bases and J by 6 bases, with 12 bases between the two germline ends. This CDR3 spans 14 amino acids. The CDR3 spells CASSYSGGGFEQYV. DNA for the CDR3: TGTGCCAGCAGTTACTCGGGGGGAGGCTTCGAGCAGTACGTC.

J is TRBJ1-3 and V is TRBV3-1 (or the pseudogene TRBV3-2); D is undetermined. Germline V gene sequence: CDR1 LGHDT, CDR2 YNNKEL (reference sequence). The ends were cut back, 0 bases at V and 2 bases at J, with 11 bases in the middle. The CDR3 length is 16 residues. Here the CDR3 reads CASSQDVGVAGNTIYF. CDR3 in DNA: TGTGCCAGCAGCCAAGATGTCGGAGTCGCTGGAAACACCATATATTTT.

This clone was seen only once. The chain joins TRBV5-1 to TRBJ2-3, with unresolved D. The V gene's germline CDR1 is SGHRS and CDR2 YFSETQ. Trimming left V 4 bases short and J 0 bases short, with 12 bases between. CDR3 size: 15 residues. CDR3 region: CASSIGPVSTDTQYF. DNA for the CDR3: TGCGCCAGCAGCATCGGACCGGTAAGCACAGATACGCAGTATTTT.

This clone was seen only once. This chain joins TRBV7-3 and TRBJ2-2; D gene unclear. The CDR3 consists of 13 residues. Germline assignment: CDR1 SGHTA and CDR2 FQGTGA. V was trimmed by 2 bases and J by 6 bases, leaving 7 bases between them. The CDR3 here is CASSLSFAGELFF. CDR3 coding DNA: TGTGCCAGCAGCTTATCCTTTGCCGGGGAGCTGTTTTTT.

This clone was seen a single time. The CDR3: CASRPAPTGSSPLHF. DNA of the CDR3: TGTGCCAGCAGACCCGCACCGACAGGGTCCTCACCCCTCCACTTT. This sequence joins TRBV6-5 and TRBJ1-6, with 7 nucleotides matching TRBD1. The CDR3 contains 15 residues. V lost 6 bases to trimming and J lost 10 bases; unmatched junction nucleotides: 12. Germline CDR1 and CDR2: MNHEY and SVGAGI.

This clone was recorded once. The chain combines TRBV20-1 with TRBJ2-1; D is ambiguous. V lost 0 bases and J 9 bases, leaving 3 bases between the germline ends. Germline V gene sequence: CDR1 DFQATT, CDR2 SNEGSKA (reference sequence). The CDR3 length is 10 residues. CDR3 protein: CSARDREQFF. In DNA form, the CDR3 reads TGCAGTGCTAGAGATCGTGAGCAGTTCTTC.

This clone has just one count. This sequence joins TRBV6-1 and TRBJ1-2, with 7 positions matching TRBD1. Germline V CDR1 and CDR2: MNHNS, SASEGT. The CDR3 has 16 amino acids. The ends lost 4 bases at V and 4 bases at J; junction bases unmatched: 12. The CDR3 DNA is TGTGCCAGCAGTGGGACGAGTACAGGGGTTGGCTATGGCTACACCTTC. It translates to CASSGTSTGVGYGYTF.

The chain links TRBV5-5 to TRBJ2-2, with 8 positions matching TRBD1. The CDR3 covers 16 residues. Germline V gene lookup returns CDR1 SGHKS and CDR2 YYEKEE (reference sequence). Trimming cost V 4 bases and J 0 bases; bases outside gene matches: 5. The CDR3 DNA reads TGTGCCAGCAGCCCCAACAGGGGGTCGAACACCGGGGAGCTGTTTTTT. Protein: CASSPNRGSNTGELFF.

The gene calls are TRBV11-2 and TRBJ2-2; the D is unclear. Trimming left V 5 bases short and J 0 bases short, with 16 bases between. Germline values: CDR1 SGHAT, CDR2 FQNNGV. This CDR3 comprises 17 residues. The CDR3 reads CASSVRNDLPNTGELFF. The DNA of the CDR3 is TGTGCCAGCAGCGTGAGAAACGACCTACCGAACACCGGGGAGCTGTTTTTT.

The chain employs TRBV6-5 and TRBJ1-1; TRBD1 is a possible D gene (5 bases). The germline CDR1 and CDR2 sequences are MNHEY and SVGAGI. This CDR3 is 14 amino acids long. Trimming left V 0 bases short and J 8 bases short, with 13 bases between. The CDR3 loop reads CASSYSRRRTEAFF. Written as DNA, the CDR3 is TGTGCCAGCAGTTACTCTCGACGGAGGACAGAAGCTTTCTTT.

V gene TRBV18 combines with J gene TRBJ2-7; TRBD1 matches 9 bases. Per the germline V gene, CDR1 is KGHSH and CDR2 is LQKENI. The CDR3 spans 14 residues. The J segment lost 6 bases and the V segment lost 3 bases, leaving 6 bases of the junction unmatched. The CDR3 reads CASSPGTGRVEQYV. For the CDR3, the DNA is TGTGCCAGCTCACCCGGGACAGGGAGGGTCGAGCAGTACGTC.

The genes are TRBV6-5 and TRBJ1-1; unclear D gene. This CDR3 is built from 14 residues. V dropped 7 bases and J dropped 0 bases, with 12 bases sitting between them. Germline V gene sequence: CDR1 MNHEY, CDR2 SVGAGI. CDR3 nucleotide sequence: TGTGCCAGCACCCTGCTAGGCGTGAACACTGAAGCTTTCTTT. Translated: CASTLLGVNTEAFF.